The rows below give T cell receptor beta chains drawn from one sample of a study of shared clonotypes between healthy human individuals. TCRdb's copy holds only in-frame clones and misses some; the assay was immunoSEQ multiplex PCR. Among about 680,000 clones, roughly 72% were seen once, and the ten largest hold roughly 2%. Sequenced material: memory CD4+ T cells sorted from blood. Receptors were obtained from a woman aged 30 to 39 in good health. The CDR3 runs from the conserved cysteine through the conserved F or W. The order of the fields is D gene, clone size, J gene, V gene, CDR3 protein, CDR3 DNA. A D gene is named only where the DNA matches it firmly. Size is omitted from some rows. Given values are once, few, many or a class for expanded clones.

TRBD1	.	TRBJ2-7	TRBV5-1	CASSLGQGSDEQYF	TGCGCCAGCAGCTTGGGACAGGGTTCGGATGAGCAGTACTTC
.	.	TRBJ2-2	TRBV10-3	CAISEFTGTNTGELFF	TGTGCCATCAGTGAGTTTACAGGGACGAACACCGGGGAGCTGTTTTTT
TRBD1	once	TRBJ1-5	TRBV4-1	CASSQRTGSNQPQHF	TGCGCCAGCAGCCAAAGGACAGGTAGCAATCAGCCCCAGCATTTT
.	.	TRBJ2-7	TRBV11-2	CASTQMTAIPYEQYF	TGTGCCAGCACCCAAATGACAGCGATACCCTACGAGCAGTACTTC
TRBD2	.	TRBJ2-5	TRBV2	CASSGVTSGSGETQYF	TGTGCCAGCAGTGGGGTGACTAGCGGGAGTGGGGAGACCCAGTACTTC
TRBD1	.	TRBJ1-5	TRBV2	CASRGTGGDQPQHF	TGTGCCAGCAGAGGGACAGGGGGCGATCAGCCCCAGCATTTT
.	.	TRBJ1-1	TRBV11-2	CASSRGLTEAFF	TGTGCCAGCAGTCGGGGGTTGACTGAAGCTTTCTTT
.	.	TRBJ1-4	TRBV7-2	CASSFRRGVGEKLFF	TGTGCCAGCAGCTTTAGAAGGGGAGTGGGGGAAAAACTGTTTTTT
.	few	TRBJ1-3	TRBV14	CASSHGGVYSGNTIYF	TGTGCCAGCAGCCATGGTGGGGTTTACTCTGGAAACACCATATATTTT
.	.	TRBJ1-5	TRBV29-1	CSVAQGGSNQPQHF	TGCAGCGTTGCCCAGGGAGGAAGCAATCAGCCCCAGCATTTT
.	.	TRBJ1-1	TRBV18	CASSPGGRVFF	TGTGCCAGCTCACCGGGCGGGAGAGTGTTCTTT
TRBD1	once	TRBJ1-5	TRBV6-5	CASSSRQGHQPQHF	TGTGCCAGCAGTTCCCGACAGGGGCATCAGCCCCAGCATTTT
TRBD1	.	TRBJ2-7	TRBV28	CASTHRGYEQYF	TGTGCCAGCACTCACAGGGGCTACGAGCAGTACTTC
.	.	TRBJ2-5	TRBV29-1	CSVARADQETQYF	TGCAGCGTGGCCCGAGCTGATCAAGAGACCCAGTACTTC
TRBD2	.	TRBJ2-2	TRBV2	CASSDAGGNTGELFF	TGTGCCAGCAGTGATGCGGGGGGCAACACCGGGGAGCTGTTTTTT
TRBD1	.	TRBJ2-1	TRBV6-5	CASSSGTGGDNWQFF	TGTGCCAGCAGCTCCGGGACAGGGGGAGACAATTGGCAGTTCTTC
.	.	TRBJ2-7	TRBV5-1	CASSLGQQSYEQYF	TGCGCCAGCAGCTTGGGACAGCAGAGCTACGAGCAGTACTTC
TRBD1	.	TRBJ1-1	TRBV7-8	CASSLPTGTGRAFF	TGTGCCAGCAGCTTACCTACCGGGACAGGGAGAGCTTTCTTT
.	.	TRBJ2-2	TRBV7-3	CASSFPSRGAGELFF	TGTGCCAGCAGCTTCCCAAGCAGGGGGGCCGGGGAGCTGTTTTTT
.	.	TRBJ2-3	TRBV7-2	CASSINRAFGADTQYF	TGTGCCAGCAGCATCAACAGGGCATTCGGGGCAGATACGCAGTATTTT
TRBD1	.	TRBJ2-1	TRBV7-9	CASSPQGQGYNEQFF	TGTGCCAGCAGCCCTCAGGGACAGGGCTACAATGAGCAGTTCTTC
.	.	TRBJ2-1	TRBV6-1	CASKLRGDPYNEQFF	TGTGCCAGCAAACTGCGGGGAGATCCCTACAATGAGCAGTTCTTC
.	.	TRBJ2-7	TRBV6-5	CASSYRSEQYF	TGTGCCAGCAGTTACCGTAGCGAGCAGTACTTC
.	.	TRBJ1-1	TRBV19	CASIGGDWGEAFF	TGTGCCAGTATAGGAGGGGATTGGGGTGAAGCTTTCTTT
TRBD2	.	TRBJ2-1	TRBV5-1	CASSLVRAGGGNEQFF	TGCGCCAGCAGCTTGGTTCGCGCGGGAGGTGGGAATGAGCAGTTCTTC
.	.	TRBJ1-1	TRBV7-8	CASSRSSGSNTEAFF	TGTGCCAGCAGCCGAAGTTCAGGGAGCAACACTGAAGCTTTCTTT
TRBD2	.	TRBJ2-1	TRBV2	CASRDLLAGGWGEQFF	TGTGCCAGCAGAGACCTTCTAGCGGGAGGGTGGGGCGAGCAGTTCTTC
.	.	TRBJ1-2	TRBV4-1	CASSQAIRRNYGYTF	TGCGCCAGCAGCCAAGCGATCAGGAGAAACTATGGCTACACCTTC
.	once	TRBJ1-1	TRBV19	CASSIAKEVTEAFF	TGTGCCAGTAGTATAGCGAAGGAGGTGACTGAAGCTTTCTTT
TRBD2	many	TRBJ2-1	TRBV14	CASSQLLGQTSYDEQFF	TGTGCCAGCAGCCAACTCCTTGGTCAGACTAGCTACGATGAGCAGTTCTTC
.	.	TRBJ1-2	TRBV28	CASSSPLVRVPPHGYTF	TGTGCCAGCAGTTCCCCCCTCGTTCGGGTCCCCCCGCATGGCTACACCTTC
.	.	TRBJ2-5	TRBV29-1	CSVDAGVETQYF	TGCAGCGTTGACGCAGGGGTAGAGACCCAGTACTTC
TRBD2	many	TRBJ2-7	TRBV2	CASSEEGLAGASYEQYF	TGTGCCAGCAGTGAAGAGGGACTAGCGGGGGCCTCCTACGAGCAGTACTTC
TRBD2	.	TRBJ2-3	TRBV27	CASSLGSGLAGGLYTDTQYF	TGTGCCAGCAGTTTGGGATCTGGACTAGCGGGAGGCCTATACACAGATACGCAGTATTTT
TRBD1	.	TRBJ1-1	TRBV28	CASTLGTGIGTEAFF	TGTGCCAGCACCCTAGGGACAGGGATCGGCACTGAAGCTTTCTTT
.	few	TRBJ2-1	TRBV7-2	CASSLFGAGNFGRFF	.
TRBD2	.	TRBJ2-7	TRBV19	CASSMLAGPYEQYF	TGTGCCAGTAGTATGTTAGCGGGACCCTACGAGCAGTACTTC
.	.	TRBJ2-7	TRBV1	CTSFEREVCEQYF	TGCACCAGCTTCGAGCGGGAGGTTTGCGAGCAGTACTTC
.	.	TRBJ2-1	TRBV2	CASTGGLSYNEQFF	TGTGCCAGCACAGGGGGGCTCTCTTACAATGAGCAGTTCTTC
TRBD1	many	TRBJ1-5	TRBV28	CASRTQGAGSNQPQHF	TGTGCCAGCAGAACACAGGGGGCAGGTAGCAATCAGCCCCAGCATTTT
.	.	TRBJ2-2	TRBV5-6	CASSLDSSNTGELFF	TGTGCCAGCAGCTTGGATAGCTCGAACACCGGGGAGCTGTTTTTT
TRBD1	many	TRBJ2-7	TRBV5-6	CASSWRTGWAYEQYF	TGTGCCAGCAGCTGGCGGACAGGGTGGGCCTACGAGCAGTACTTC
.	.	TRBJ2-5	TRBV10-2	CASRPGVGAETQYF	TGCGCCAGCAGGCCTGGGGTGGGGGCGGAGACCCAGTACTTC
TRBD1	.	TRBJ1-4	TRBV5-1	CASSLGDRDNVKLFF	TGCGCCAGCAGCTTGGGGGACAGAGATAACGTCAAACTGTTTTTT
TRBD1	few	TRBJ2-2	TRBV4-1	CASSSDRLNTGELFF	TGCGCCAGCAGCTCGGACAGGTTGAACACCGGGGAGCTGTTTTTT
TRBD1	.	TRBJ2-2	TRBV5-1	CASSSGQGGTGELFF	TGCGCCAGCAGCTCTGGACAGGGTGGCACCGGGGAGCTGTTTTTT
.	.	TRBJ2-2	TRBV4-1	CASSQVGRGNTGELFF	TGCGCCAGCAGCCAAGTGGGTAGGGGCAACACCGGGGAGCTGTTTTTT
.	.	TRBJ1-2	TRBV28	CASSLQGSGYTF	TGTGCCAGCAGTTTACAGGGTAGTGGCTACACCTTC
TRBD2	.	TRBJ2-5	TRBV7-2	CASSLTLAGGPVQETQYF	TGTGCCAGCAGCTTAACGCTAGCGGGAGGACCTGTCCAAGAGACCCAGTACTTC
.	once	TRBJ2-5	TRBV28	CASSLVGKGLSQETQYF	TGTGCCAGCAGTTTAGTGGGCAAGGGACTCAGCCAAGAGACCCAGTACTTC
.	.	TRBJ1-2	TRBV7-8	CASSLGGQGFNYGYTF	TGTGCCAGCAGCTTAGGGGGGCAGGGGTTTAACTATGGCTACACCTTC
.	.	TRBJ1-4	TRBV5-1	CASSLTATATNEKLFF	TGCGCCAGCAGCTTGACAGCCACAGCAACTAATGAAAAACTGTTTTTT
.	few	TRBJ2-6	TRBV6-1	CASSVYQQGSVSGANVLTF	TGTGCCAGCAGTGTCTACCAACAGGGCTCCGTCTCTGGGGCCAACGTCCTGACTTTC
.	.	TRBJ2-7	TRBV5-4	CASSLGLADSSYEQYF	TGTGCCAGCAGCTTGGGGCTAGCGGACAGCTCCTACGAGCAGTACTTC
.	few	TRBJ1-1	TRBV18	CASSPSTYMNTEAFF	TGTGCCAGCTCACCTTCGACATATATGAACACTGAAGCTTTCTTT
.	.	TRBJ2-3	TRBV20-1	CSAAPGLTQYF	TGCAGTGCTGCTCCGGGGCTTACGCAGTATTTT
TRBD2	.	TRBJ2-5	TRBV2	CASSELAGGQETQYF	TGTGCCAGCAGTGAGTTAGCGGGAGGGCAGGAGACCCAGTACTTC
.	.	TRBJ1-1	TRBV5-4	CASSPPRKGLMNTEAFF	TGTGCCAGCAGCCCCCCTCGCAAGGGCCTTATGAACACTGAAGCTTTCTTT
TRBD1	.	TRBJ2-7	TRBV19	CASRLQGMGEQYF	TGTGCCAGTAGGCTACAGGGGATGGGCGAGCAGTACTTC